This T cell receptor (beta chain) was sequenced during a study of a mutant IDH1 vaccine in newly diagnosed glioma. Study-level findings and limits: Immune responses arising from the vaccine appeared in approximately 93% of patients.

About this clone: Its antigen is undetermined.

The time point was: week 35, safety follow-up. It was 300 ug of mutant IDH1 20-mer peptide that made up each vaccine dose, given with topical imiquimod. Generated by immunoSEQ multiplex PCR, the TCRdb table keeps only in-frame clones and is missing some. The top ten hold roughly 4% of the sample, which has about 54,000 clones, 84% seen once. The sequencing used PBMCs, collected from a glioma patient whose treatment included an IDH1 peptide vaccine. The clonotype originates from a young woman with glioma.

As DNA, the CDR3 is TGTGCCAGCTCACCAACGGGAGGCACGCTGAATCAGCCCCAGCATTTT. Residues: CASSPTGGTLNQPQHF. The V call is TRBV18, the J call TRBJ1-5, with D uncertain. The CDR3 runs to 16 residues. The germline V gene encodes CDR1 KGHSH and CDR2 LQKENI. Trimming took 2 bases from V and 4 from J, leaving 15 bases between them.